This T cell receptor beta chain was sequenced in a study of Graves' ophthalmopathy and Graves' hyperthyroidism. This clonotype was seen many times. CDR3 regions of TCR beta were amplified from RNA transcripts. First-round RT-PCR employed HTBI primers, with a second-round multiplex PCR after it. TCRdb recomputed calls from the multiplex PCR reads with MiXCR, one row per CDR3 protein. Here the sample spans over 500,000 distinct CDR3 sequences, approximately 22% being singletons. V lost 3 bases and J lost 2, with 20 bases in between. The CDR3 has 17 residues. Germline values: CDR1 MNHEY, CDR2 SVGAGI. This clonotype originated in a woman between 18 and 29 years old with stable Graves' hyperthyroidism. Some clones in this sample may be carry-over from other donors' samples. The V gene is TRBV6-5, the J gene TRBJ2-7, with D possibly being TRBD2 (5 bases). Sequenced input: peripheral blood. The DNA of the CDR3 is TGTGCCAGCAGTTATAGAGGGTCGTGGCAGGTCCCCTACGAGCAGTACTTC. It encodes CASSYRGSWQVPYEQYF.